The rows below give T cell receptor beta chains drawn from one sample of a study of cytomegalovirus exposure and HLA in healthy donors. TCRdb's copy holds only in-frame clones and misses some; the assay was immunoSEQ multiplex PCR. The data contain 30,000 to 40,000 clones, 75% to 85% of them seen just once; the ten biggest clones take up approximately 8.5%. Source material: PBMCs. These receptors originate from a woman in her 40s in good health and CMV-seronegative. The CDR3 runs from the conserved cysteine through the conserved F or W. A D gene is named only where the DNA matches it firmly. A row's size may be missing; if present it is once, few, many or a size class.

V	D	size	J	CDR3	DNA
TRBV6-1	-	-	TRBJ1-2	CASREGDGYTF	TGTGCCAGCCGAGAGGGAGATGGCTACACCTTC
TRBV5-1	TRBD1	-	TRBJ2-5	CASSVQGVQETQYF	TGCGCCAGCAGCGTCCAGGGGGTACAAGAGACCCAGTACTTC
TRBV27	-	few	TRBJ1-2	CASSPQGQLGYGYTF	TGTGCCAGCAGTCCCCAAGGACAGTTGGGTTATGGCTACACCTTC
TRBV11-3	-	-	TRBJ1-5	CASSLDRGDQPQHF	TGTGCCAGCAGCTTAGACAGGGGAGACCAGCCCCAGCATTTT
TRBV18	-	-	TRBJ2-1	CASQESNEQFF	TGTGCCAGCCAAGAGTCCAATGAGCAGTTCTTC
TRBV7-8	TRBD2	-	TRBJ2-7	CASSLAGGGLYEQYF	TGTGCCAGCAGCTTAGCGGGGGGGGGTCTCTACGAGCAGTACTTC
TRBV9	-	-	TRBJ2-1	CASSPTIANEQFF	TGTGCCAGCAGCCCCACTATAGCCAATGAGCAGTTCTTC
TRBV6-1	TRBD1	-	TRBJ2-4	CASSESWTGAYPLAKNIQYF	TGTGCCAGCAGTGAAAGCTGGACAGGGGCTTACCCACTAGCCAAAAACATTCAGTACTTC
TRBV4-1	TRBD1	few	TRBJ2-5	CASSQRDRDQETQYF	TGCGCCAGCAGCCAGCGGGACAGGGACCAAGAGACCCAGTACTTC
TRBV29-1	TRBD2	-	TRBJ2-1	CSVVRRGVYNEQFF	TGCAGCGTTGTCCGGCGGGGGGTCTACAATGAGCAGTTCTTC
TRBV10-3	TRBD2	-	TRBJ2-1	CAISESQRGNNEQFF	TGTGCCATCAGTGAGTCCCAGCGGGGAAACAATGAGCAGTTCTTC
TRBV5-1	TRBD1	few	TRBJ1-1	CASSSTGADTEAFF	TGCGCCAGCAGCTCGACAGGGGCGGACACTGAAGCTTTCTTT
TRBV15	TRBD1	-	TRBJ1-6	CATSKGQGNNSPLHF	TGTGCCACCAGCAAGGGACAGGGCAATAATTCACCCCTCCACTTT
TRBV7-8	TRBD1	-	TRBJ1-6	CASSLSQGVRNSPLHF	TGTGCCAGCAGCTTATCACAGGGGGTTCGTAATTCACCCCTCCACTTT
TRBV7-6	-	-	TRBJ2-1	CASSLAGRLFSYNEQFF	TGTGCCAGCAGCTTAGCGGGTCGACTTTTCTCCTACAATGAGCAGTTCTTC
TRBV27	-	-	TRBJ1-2	CASSGNRAVAGYTF	TGTGCCAGCAGCGGAAACAGGGCCGTCGCCGGCTACACCTTC
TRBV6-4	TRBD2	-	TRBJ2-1	CASSPLAGAYNEQFF	TGTGCCAGCAGTCCGCTAGCGGGGGCCTACAATGAGCAGTTCTTC
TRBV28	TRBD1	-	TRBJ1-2	CASSLGDRDLYGYTF	TGTGCCAGCAGTTTAGGGGACAGGGATTTGTACGGCTACACCTTC
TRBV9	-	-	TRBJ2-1	CASSVVLYNEQFF	TGTGCCAGCAGCGTAGTCCTGTACAATGAGCAGTTCTTC
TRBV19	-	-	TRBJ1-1	CASSNGRPNTEAFF	TGTGCCAGTAGTAATGGGAGGCCGAACACTGAAGCTTTCTTT
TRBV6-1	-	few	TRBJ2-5	CASSEEWQGSQYF	TGTGCCAGCAGTGAAGAATGGCAGGGGTCCCAGTACTTC
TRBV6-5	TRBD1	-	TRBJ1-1	CASRPRDRVSTEAFF	TGTGCCAGCAGACCTCGGGACAGGGTATCAACTGAAGCTTTCTTT
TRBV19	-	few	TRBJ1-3	CASSSGHINSGNTIYF	TGTGCCAGCTCCTCGGGACACATAAACTCTGGAAACACCATATATTTT
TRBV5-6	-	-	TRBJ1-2	CASSYGRDYGYTF	TGTGCCAGCAGCTACGGCAGGGACTATGGCTACACCTTC
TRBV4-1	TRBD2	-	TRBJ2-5	CASSRLGLVGETQYF	TGCGCCAGCAGCCGGTTGGGACTAGTAGGGGAGACCCAGTACTTC
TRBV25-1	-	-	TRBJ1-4	CASSDDRGGDEKLFF	TGTGCCAGCAGTGATGACAGAGGAGGGGATGAAAAACTGTTTTTT
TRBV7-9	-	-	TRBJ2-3	CASRHHRGGTDTQYF	TGTGCCAGCAGGCACCACAGGGGGGGTACAGATACGCAGTATTTT